The 13 T cell receptor beta chains in this list originate from one sample, sequenced in a study of blood T cell repertoires in COVID-19. Profiled with immunoSEQ multiplex PCR; TCRdb holds only in-frame clones, not every one. The data show almost 85,000 clones, with 75% to 90% seen just once and approximately 1% held by the top ten. Sequencing used PBMCs or T cells enriched from blood (not recorded which). The receptors come from a woman in her 50s with acute COVID-19.

J is TRBJ1-1 and V is TRBV29-1; 8 positions match TRBD1. The V segment lost 5 bases and the J segment 2 bases; nucleotides outside the gene matches: 4. This CDR3 contains 13 residues. CDR1 SQVTM and CDR2 ANQGSEA come from the germline V gene. For the CDR3, the DNA is TGCAGCGTTTCGACAGGGGCCAACACTGAAGCTTTCTTT. Its protein product is CSVSTGANTEAFF.

This clone was seen only once. The chain recombines TRBV9 with TRBJ2-1, with 7 bases aligning to TRBD1. Germline CDR1 reads SGDLS; CDR2 reads YYNGEE. This CDR3 contains 16 residues. The V and J ends lost 0 bases and 0 bases, in that order; junction bases with no gene match: 3. This CDR3 reads CASSVAGQNSYNEQFF. The CDR3 nucleotides read TGTGCCAGCAGCGTAGCGGGACAGAACTCCTACAATGAGCAGTTCTTC.

The chain is built from TRBV29-1 and TRBJ2-1; 7 nucleotides agree with TRBD2. CDR3 size: 17 residues. Germline CDR1 SQVTM, CDR2 ANQGSEA. Trimming cost V 1 base and J 1 base; bases outside gene matches: 10. CDR3 amino acids: CSVEGVGREASYNEQFF. The CDR3 DNA reads TGCAGCGTTGAAGGAGTCGGACGGGAGGCTTCCTACAATGAGCAGTTCTTC.

This rearrangement joins TRBV7-9 to TRBJ1-2, with TRBD1 matching over 7 bases. The CDR3 consists of 15 residues. Germline trimming cut 4 bases from V and 6 bases from J; bases unmatched to any gene: 11. CDR1 SEHNR and CDR2 FQNEAQ come from the germline V gene (reference sequence). Here the CDR3 reads CASSSSDRETHGYTF. The CDR3 DNA reads TGTGCCAGCAGCTCGAGCGACAGGGAGACACATGGCTACACCTTC. Based on the CDR3 plus reference TRBV7-9 and TRBJ1-2, the full variable domain is DTGVSQNPRHKITKRGQNVTFRCDPISEHNRLYWYRQTLGQGPEFLTYFQNEAQLEKSRLLSDRFSAERPKGSFSTLEIQRTEQGDSAMYLCASSSSDRETHGYTFGSGTRLTVV.

This chain uses TRBV5-5 with TRBJ2-3; TRBD2 matches 9 bases. The V and J ends lost 2 bases and 1 base, in that order; junction bases with no gene match: 5. This CDR3 comprises 16 residues. Germline CDR1 reads SGHKS; CDR2 reads YYEKEE (reference sequence). In nucleotides, the CDR3 is TGTGCCAGCAGCTTTGGGATAGCGGGAGGCACAGATACGCAGTATTTT. Amino acids: CASSFGIAGGTDTQYF.

The chain employs TRBV7-2 and TRBJ2-1; D gene ambiguous. Trimming removed 5 bases at V and 8 bases at J, with 10 bases between. The CDR3 runs 12 residues. Per germline, CDR1 SGHTA and CDR2 FQGNSA. The CDR3 DNA follows: TGTGCCAGCAGCGAACAGATCGATGAGCAGTTCTTC. Translating gives CASSEQIDEQFF.

V is TRBV19 and J is TRBJ1-1; weak D call: TRBD1 (6 bases). Germline V gene lookup returns CDR1 LNHDA and CDR2 SQIVND (reference sequence). The CDR3 totals 12 residues. V lost 6 bases and J lost 3, with 8 bases in between. Here the CDR3 reads CASRQGYTEAFF. The CDR3 bases are TGTGCCAGTAGACAGGGCTACACTGAAGCTTTCTTT. The entire variable domain, with the rest obtained from reference TRBV19 and TRBJ1-1, is as follows: DGGITQSPKYLFRKEGQNVTLSCEQNLNHDAMYWYRQDPGQGLRLIYYSQIVNDFQKGDIAEGYSVSREKKESFPLTVTSAQKNPTAFYLCASRQGYTEAFFGQGTRLTVV.

The rearrangement joins TRBV3-1 (or the pseudogene TRBV3-2) to TRBJ2-3; 8 nucleotides align to TRBD1. V was clipped by 4 bases and J by 2 bases; unmatched bases: 8. The CDR3 is made up of 16 amino acids. CDR1 is LGHDT, CDR2 YNNKEL, per germline (reference sequence). The CDR3 loop reads CASSPFQGASTDTQYF. The CDR3 nucleotides read TGTGCCAGCAGCCCATTCCAGGGGGCTTCCACAGATACGCAGTATTTT.

The chain links TRBV5-1 to TRBJ2-1, with 13 bases fitting TRBD2. From germline, CDR1 is SGHRS and CDR2 YFSETQ. This CDR3 comprises 17 residues. J gave up 0 bases and V 4 bases, and 4 bases lay outside the gene matches. The CDR3 loop is CASSLTSGRSSYNEQFF. CDR3 bases: TGCGCCAGCAGCCTGACTAGCGGGAGGAGCTCCTACAATGAGCAGTTCTTC.

The chain employs TRBV30 and TRBJ2-5; D perhaps matches TRBD2 (5 bases). Trimming left V 4 bases short and J 2 bases short, with 8 bases between. The CDR3 length is 12 residues. The germline V gene has CDR1 GTSNPN and CDR2 SVGIG (reference sequence). DNA for the CDR3: TGTGCCTGGACTAGCTCTCAAGAGACCCAGTACTTC. Translating gives CAWTSSQETQYF.

The rearrangement joins TRBV7-9 to TRBJ1-2, with no clear D. The CDR3 runs 15 residues. The V end was cut by 5 bases, the J end by 8 bases, with 21 bases between. CDR1 and CDR2 from the germline V gene are SEHNR and FQNEAQ (reference sequence). The chain's CDR3 is CASSPAGPDLGGYTF. CDR3 nucleotide sequence: TGTGCCAGCAGCCCTGCGGGCCCAGACTTGGGGGGCTACACCTTC.

This clone was detected only once. This CDR3 reads CASSLVGPDTEAFF. In DNA form, the CDR3 reads TGTGCCAGCAGCTTAGTTGGGCCAGACACTGAAGCTTTCTTT. The chain combines TRBV11-2 with TRBJ1-1; no clear D gene. The germline V and J ends were trimmed by 1 base and 3 bases, with 9 bases remaining between them. The germline V gene encodes CDR1 SGHAT and CDR2 FQNNGV. This CDR3 has 14 residues.

V and J are TRBV5-1 and TRBJ2-7; possibly TRBD2 for D (5 bases). The V end was cut by 4 bases, the J end by 3 bases, with 17 bases between. This CDR3 spans 15 amino acids. Per the germline V gene, CDR1 is SGHRS and CDR2 is YFSETQ. The CDR3 DNA follows: TGCGCCAGCAGCCTCGAAACGGGAAGGTTCTACGAGCAGTACTTC. It codes for CASSLETGRFYEQYF.